The clone carrying this TCR beta chain was seen only a few times. The source of the sample is a study of blood T cell repertoires in COVID-19. About the study: PBMCs, B-cell-depleted T cells, or T cells were the source of the cDNA or gDNA that made up the material.

Germline V gives CDR1 MNHEY, CDR2 SMNVEV (reference sequence). The CDR3 is 15 amino acids. V lost 6 bases, J lost 0 bases, and 12 bases lay in between. Per the original data handling: Cell counts per sample came from amplifying reference gene primers. Sequencing used immunoSEQ multiplex PCR; TCRdb keeps in-frame clones, though not all of them. V and J calls and clone size are copied from that table; D and trimming were computed from the DNA. The sample shows under 300,000 clones, 75% to 90% of them seen only once. The receptor comes from a woman aged 40 to 50 with acute or convalescent COVID-19. V and J are TRBV27 and TRBJ1-3; D gene unclear. Sequencing was carried out using peripheral blood. The CDR3 sequence is CASSRLSDSGNTIYF. DNA of the CDR3: TGTGCCAGCAGCAGACTTTCGGACTCTGGAAACACCATATATTTT.